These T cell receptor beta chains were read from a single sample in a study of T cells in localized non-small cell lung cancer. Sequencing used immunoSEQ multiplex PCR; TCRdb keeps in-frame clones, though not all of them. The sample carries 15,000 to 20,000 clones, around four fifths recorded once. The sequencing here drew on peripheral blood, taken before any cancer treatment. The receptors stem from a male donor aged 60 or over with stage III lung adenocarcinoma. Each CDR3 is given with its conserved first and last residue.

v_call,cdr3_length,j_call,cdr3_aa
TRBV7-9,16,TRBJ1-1,CASSPRGAPMNTEAFF
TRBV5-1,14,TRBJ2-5,CASSPVPGTETQYF
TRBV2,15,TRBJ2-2,CASSPAGRNTGELFF
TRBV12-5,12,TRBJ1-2,CASGLGNYGYTF
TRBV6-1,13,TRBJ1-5,CASSEDPNQPQHF
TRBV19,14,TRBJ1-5,CASTRTGPGQPQHF
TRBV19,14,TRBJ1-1,CASSTRVGHTEAFF
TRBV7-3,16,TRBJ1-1,CASSSRGGSRNTEAFF
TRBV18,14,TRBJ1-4,CASSPGTINEKLFF
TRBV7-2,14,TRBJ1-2,CASSRNQGMGGYTF
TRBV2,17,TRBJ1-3,CASSRLSRTGAGNTIYF
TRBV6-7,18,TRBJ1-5,CASSYPLPGQISNQPQHF
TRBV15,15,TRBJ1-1,CATSRDPAGGSEAFF
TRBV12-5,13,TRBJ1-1,CASERTTNTEAFF
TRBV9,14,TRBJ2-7,CASSPGQGIYEQYF
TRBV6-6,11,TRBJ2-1,CASSYTGEQFF
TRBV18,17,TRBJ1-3,CASSPLADESSGNTIYF
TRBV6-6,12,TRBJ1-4,CASSYWGGKLFF
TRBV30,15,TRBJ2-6,CAWSSRVTGANVLTF
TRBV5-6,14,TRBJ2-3,CASSLLQGGHTQYF
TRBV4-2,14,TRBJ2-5,CASSQTTSRETQYF
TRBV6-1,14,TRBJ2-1,CASSPRRGGDEQFF
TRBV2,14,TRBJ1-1,CASSPGTVNTEAFF
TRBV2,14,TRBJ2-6,CASSSVSGANVLTF
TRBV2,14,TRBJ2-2,CASREGTNTGELFF
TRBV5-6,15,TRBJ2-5,CASSLRRLGGETQYF